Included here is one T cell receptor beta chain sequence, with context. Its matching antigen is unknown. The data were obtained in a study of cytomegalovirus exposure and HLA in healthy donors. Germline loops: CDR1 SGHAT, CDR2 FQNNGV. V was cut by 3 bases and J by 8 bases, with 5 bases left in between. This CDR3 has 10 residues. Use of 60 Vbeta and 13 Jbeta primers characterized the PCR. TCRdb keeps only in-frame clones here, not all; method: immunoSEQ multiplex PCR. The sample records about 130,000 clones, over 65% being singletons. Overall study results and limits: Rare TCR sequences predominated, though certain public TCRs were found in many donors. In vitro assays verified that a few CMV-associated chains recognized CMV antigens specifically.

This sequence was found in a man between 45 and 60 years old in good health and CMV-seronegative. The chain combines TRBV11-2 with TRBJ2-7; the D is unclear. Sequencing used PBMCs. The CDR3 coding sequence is TGTGCCAGCAGCTTGACAAAGCAGTACTTC. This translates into CASSLTKQYF.